The 23 T cell receptor beta chains given below trace back to one sample, sequenced in a study of tumor T cells in aggressive B-cell lymphoma. Method: immunoSEQ multiplex PCR; TCRdb's copy keeps in-frame clones and lacks some. The sample gives about 4,800 clones, over 75% of which show up once; approximately 4.7% is in the top ten. The specimen sequenced was tumor tissue. The receptors were sampled from an adult with diffuse large B cell lymphoma.

The chain combines TRBV28 with TRBJ1-1, with a tentative D call TRBD1 (5 bases). The CDR3 spans 14 residues. Germline CDR1 reads MDHEN; CDR2 reads SYDVKM. Trimming cost V 3 bases and J 5 bases, with 13 bases left between them. CDR3 in DNA: TGTGCCAGCAGTTTGGTCGGGGGGAGGACTGAAGCTTTCTTT. Its translation is CASSLVGGRTEAFF. The variable domain in full, with the rest retrieved from reference TRBV28 and TRBJ1-1, is DVKVTQSSRYLVKRTGEKVFLECVQDMDHENMFWYRQDPGLGLRLIYFSYDVKMKEKGDIPEGYSVSREKKERFSLILESASTNQTSMYLCASSLVGGRTEAFFGQGTRLTVV.

The genes are TRBV6-5 and TRBJ1-2; D possibly corresponds to TRBD1 (6 bases). This CDR3 is 13 amino acids long. Germline CDR1 MNHEY, CDR2 SVGAGI. The germline V and J ends were trimmed by 0 bases and 7 bases, with 9 bases remaining between them. The CDR3 DNA follows: TGTGCCAGCAGTTACTCGCACAGGGCTGGCTACACCTTC. It yields the protein CASSYSHRAGYTF.

The genes are TRBV5-1 and TRBJ2-7; tentatively, D is TRBD2 (6 bases). This CDR3 contains 14 residues. Trimming shortened V by 5 bases and J by 4 bases, and 16 bases separated the two germline ends. The germline V gene has CDR1 SGHRS and CDR2 YFSETQ. Written as DNA, the CDR3 is TGCGCCAGCAGGCTGGCGGGGTGGTCTTACGAGCAGTACTTC. Its protein is CASRLAGWSYEQYF.

The genes are TRBV29-1 and TRBJ2-2; D call uncertain. There are 13 residues in the CDR3. The V end was cut by 2 bases, the J end by 1 base, with 5 bases between. Germline-derived CDR1 and CDR2 are SQVTM and ANQGSEA. In DNA form, the CDR3 reads TGCAGCGTTGAATGGCAGAACACCGGGGAGCTGTTTTTT. Amino acid sequence: CSVEWQNTGELFF.

The chain employs TRBV19 and TRBJ1-5; the D is unclear. The CDR3 is made up of 16 amino acids. V lost 3 bases, J lost 4 bases, and 16 bases lay in between. CDR1 and CDR2 (germline): LNHDA, SQIVND (reference sequence). The CDR3 DNA is TGTGCCAGTAGTATGAGGAGGGTGGGAAAGAATCAGCCCCAGCATTTT. Residues: CASSMRRVGKNQPQHF.

This clone was detected once. Other DNA sequences in the sample encode the same CDR3. V gene TRBV7-2 combines with J gene TRBJ1-5, with D tentatively TRBD1 (6 bases). This CDR3 comprises 15 residues. Trimming stripped 6 bases from V and 1 base from J, with 13 bases between. Per germline, CDR1 SGHTA and CDR2 FQGNSA. The CDR3 sequence: CASRAGGASNQPQHF. The CDR3 DNA sequence: TGTGCCAGCAGGGCCGGGGGGGCGAGCAATCAGCCCCAGCATTTT.

This clone was detected once. The chain joins TRBV18 to TRBJ2-7; TRBD1 might be the D (6 bases). With 3 bases removed from V and 1 base from J, the gap between germline ends came to 10 bases. There are 14 residues in the CDR3. The germline gives CDR1 KGHSH, CDR2 LQKENI. The CDR3 nucleotides are TGTGCCAGCTCACCGAGACAGGAGTCCTACGAGCAGTACTTC. As protein: CASSPRQESYEQYF. Using reference TRBV18 and TRBJ2-7 for the parts outside the CDR3, the full variable domain is NAGVMQNPRHLVRRRGQEARLRCSPMKGHSHVYWYRQLPEEGLKFMVYLQKENIIDESGMPKERFSAEFPKEGPSILRIQQVVRGDSAAYFCASSPRQESYEQYFGPGTRLTVT.

The chain recombines TRBV30 with TRBJ1-2; D is perhaps TRBD1 (5 bases). Trimming shortened V by 2 bases and J by 0 bases, and 7 bases separated the two germline ends. CDR1 GTSNPN and CDR2 SVGIG come from the germline V gene (reference sequence). The CDR3 runs to 13 residues. CDR3 sequence (DNA): TGTGCCTGGAGTCCGACAGCTAACTATGGCTACACCTTC. This codes for CAWSPTANYGYTF.

The V gene is TRBV11-2, the J gene TRBJ1-1; D is possibly TRBD1 (6 bases). Trimming shortened V by 2 bases and J by 4 bases, and 20 bases separated the two germline ends. Per germline, CDR1 SGHAT and CDR2 FQNNGV. CDR3 length: 17 amino acids. The CDR3: CASSLSQGGSGGTEAFF. In nucleotides, the CDR3 is TGTGCCAGCAGCTTATCACAGGGAGGGAGTGGGGGCACTGAAGCTTTCTTT.

The CDR3: CASSAGFYGYTF. The DNA for the CDR3 is TGTGCCAGCAGCGCAGGGTTTTATGGCTACACCTTC. The chain carries TRBV7-2 and TRBJ1-2; tentative D call: TRBD1 (5 bases). V lost 5 bases, J lost 5 bases, and 9 bases lay in between. Germline V gives CDR1 SGHTA, CDR2 FQGNSA. This CDR3 is 12 amino acids long.

Points on this clone: A junction end diverges from the germline sequence, so it may reflect a read error. V is TRBV7-2 and J is TRBJ1-2; D not resolved. This CDR3 is built from 13 residues. Germline-derived CDR1 and CDR2 are SGHTA and FQGNSA. CDR3 residues: CASSLARRYDYTF. The CDR3 DNA reads TGTGCCAGCAGCTTAGCGCGGAGATATGACTACACCTTC.

The chain couples TRBV11-2 to TRBJ1-4; weak D call: TRBD1 (5 bases). Trimming shortened V by 5 bases and J by 4 bases, and 17 bases separated the two germline ends. The CDR3 spans 16 residues. CDR1 is SGHAT and CDR2 is FQNNGV in the germline V gene. Written as DNA, the CDR3 is TGTGCCAGCAGCCAAAACACAGGCCCCCTTAATGAAAAACTGTTTTTT. Translation: CASSQNTGPLNEKLFF.

The chain combines TRBV19 with TRBJ1-1; D unclear. This CDR3 is 15 amino acids long. Trimming took off 5 bases at V and 0 bases at J, with 13 bases between the two ends. In germline, CDR1 is LNHDA, CDR2 SQIVND (reference sequence). As DNA, the CDR3 is TGTGCCAGTAGTGCCTTAAATACTTTGAACACTGAAGCTTTCTTT. Its translation: CASSALNTLNTEAFF.

In its sample, this clone was seen once. The J gene is TRBJ1-2, the V gene TRBV28; no clear D gene. CDR3 length: 17 residues. CDR1 and CDR2 from the germline V gene are MDHEN and SYDVKM. Trimming took 5 bases from V and 0 from J, leaving 19 bases between them. Here the CDR3 DNA reads TGTGCCAGCAGTCCGCGGGCACACACCTTATCTAACTATGGCTACACCTTC. It specifies CASSPRAHTLSNYGYTF.

The V call is TRBV28, the J call TRBJ1-5; TRBD1 matches at 8 bases. The trim removed 5 bases at V and 2 bases at J, leaving 5 bases unmatched. Germline CDR1 and CDR2: MDHEN and SYDVKM. The CDR3 has 15 amino acids. CDR3 residues: CASSKPTGGNQPQHF. The DNA for the CDR3 is TGTGCCAGCAGTAAACCGACAGGGGGCAATCAGCCCCAGCATTTT.

About this clone: At one of its ends the junction is not consistent with the germline gene, which may arise from a read error. J is TRBJ1-1 and V is TRBV7-7; 8 bases agree with TRBD1. Germline values: CDR1 SSHAT, CDR2 FNYEAQ (reference sequence). The CDR3 contains 13 residues. DNA for the CDR3: TGTGCTAGCAGTCGTGACAGGGGCGGTGAAGCTTTCTTT. Protein: CASSRDRGGEAFF.

The chain uses TRBV9 and TRBJ1-6; D may be TRBD1 (5 bases). This CDR3 has 16 amino acids. The germline V and J ends were trimmed by 2 bases and 4 bases, with 13 bases remaining between them. Germline lookup yields CDR1 SGDLS and CDR2 YYNGEE. The CDR3 region is CASSVGGEGYNSPLHF. Written as DNA, the CDR3 is TGTGCCAGCAGCGTGGGAGGGGAGGGTTATAATTCACCCCTCCACTTT.

As DNA, the CDR3 is TGTGCCAGCACCACAGGGGCAAGCTACGAGCAGTACTTC. It encodes CASTTGASYEQYF. This chain joins TRBV25-1 and TRBJ2-7, with 7 bases aligning to TRBD1. The V and J ends lost 7 bases and 3 bases, in that order; junction bases with no gene match: 6. The CDR3 totals 13 residues. Germline V lookup: CDR1 MGHDK, CDR2 SYGVNS.

About this clone itself: At one end the junction does not follow the germline gene, possibly because of a read error. This chain connects TRBV29-1 to TRBJ1-2; D unclear. Per the germline V gene, CDR1 is SQVTM and CDR2 is ANQGSEA. This CDR3 is built from 16 residues. CDR3 DNA sequence: TGCAGCGTTTGCGGGCTTCAGGATTTAGCTAACTATGGCTGCACCTTC. It translates to CSVCGLQDLANYGCTF.

This chain connects TRBV18 to TRBJ2-1; D call uncertain. V was clipped by 6 bases and J by 14 bases, with 26 bases between them. This CDR3 comprises 15 residues. The germline V gene has CDR1 KGHSH and CDR2 LQKENI. The DNA for the CDR3 is TGTGCCAGCTCCCAAACTACTCCAGATTCCCACCGGGAGTTCTTC. Protein sequence: CASSQTTPDSHREFF.

This chain connects TRBV7-2 to TRBJ1-1; no definite D call. Germline lookup yields CDR1 SGHTA and CDR2 FQGNSA. This CDR3 contains 14 residues. Between the trimmed V and J ends, which lost 4 bases and 0 bases, there was a span of 9 bases. DNA for the CDR3: TGTGCCAGCAGCTCCGGGAGGTTGAACACTGAAGCTTTCTTT. Residues: CASSSGRLNTEAFF.

This rearrangement joins TRBV28 to TRBJ2-1; D is possibly TRBD2 (6 bases). CDR1 and CDR2 from the germline V gene are MDHEN and SYDVKM. Deletions cut 2 bases from V and 0 bases from J, with 8 bases between. This CDR3 spans 15 amino acids. The chain's CDR3 is CASSLATSSYNEQFF. DNA of the CDR3: TGTGCCAGCAGTTTAGCGACTAGCTCCTACAATGAGCAGTTCTTC.

This clone appeared a few times. The chain combines TRBV28 with TRBJ1-1, with TRBD1 matching over 11 bases. The CDR3 extends over 14 amino acids. V lost 4 bases and J lost 5; bases outside the gene matches: 3. From germline, CDR1 is MDHEN and CDR2 SYDVKM. CDR3 sequence: CASSSGQGATEAFF. Written as DNA, the CDR3 is TGTGCCAGCAGTTCCGGACAGGGGGCTACTGAAGCTTTCTTT.